This T cell receptor beta chain derives from a study of CD8 T cells in Susac syndrome. The sequenced target, TCR beta, came from blood CD8+ and CD4+ T cells. The multiple sclerosis control group consisted of treatment-naive patients whose relapsing-remitting disease, which was either stable or active, fulfilled revised McDonald criteria. A quantity of about 0.5 to 1 ug RNA underwent reverse transcription using random hexamers. An immunoSEQ multiplex PCR amplified TCR beta CDR3 over 54 Vbeta and 13 Jbeta. TCRdb itself ran the immunoSEQ multiplex PCR reads through MiXCR, one entry per CDR3 protein. The sample yields 250,000 to 300,000 distinct CDR3 sequences, about 88% seen once. Regarding the study as a whole: The authors acknowledged that their TCR sequencing and HLA analysis involved a relatively small number of individuals.

Deletions cut 3 bases from V and 8 bases from J, with 10 bases between. The length of the CDR3 is 12 residues. The germline V gene encodes CDR1 LNHDA and CDR2 SQIVND (reference sequence). This clonotype was detected once. Its antigen is not known. The source of this sequence is a human donor with multiple sclerosis. Sequencing was performed on CD8+ T cells from PBMCs. V usage is TRBV19 and J usage is TRBJ1-1, with D perhaps TRBD1 (5 bases). Here the CDR3 reads CASSITRTEAFF. CDR3 sequence (DNA): TGTGCCAGTAGTATTACCCGGACAGAAGCTTTCTTT.